The 18 T cell receptor beta chains below were found in one sample sequenced in a study of monozygotic twins with inflammatory bowel disease. TCRdb reprocessed the 5' RACE reads and keeps a single row for each CDR3 protein, giving no DNA. The sample includes over 150,000 distinct CDR3 sequences. Sequenced: blood. The receptors were gathered from a human donor with ulcerative colitis or Crohn's disease, or a healthy co-twin of an affected twin (not recorded which).

The genes are TRBV12-3 or TRBV12-4 and TRBJ1-1; the D call from TCRdb, TRBD1, cannot be confirmed without DNA. The CDR3 spans 15 residues. The CDR3 sequence is CASSFFSGRNTEAFF.

The chain carries TRBV7-9 and TRBJ2-7; the TCRdb call, TRBD1, lacks DNA for checking. CDR3 size: 14 residues. The V gene's germline CDR1 is SEHNR and CDR2 FQNEAQ (reference sequence). CDR3 amino acids: CASSLGGARYEQYF. The full variable domain, its missing parts supplied by reference TRBV7-9 and TRBJ2-7, is DTGVSQNPRHKITKRGQNVTFRCDPISEHNRLYWYRQTLGQGPEFLTYFQNEAQLEKSRLLSDRFSAERPKGSFSTLEIQRTEQGDSAMYLCASSLGGARYEQYFGPGTRLTVT.

This rearrangement joins TRBV15 to TRBJ1-2. CDR1 and CDR2 (germline): LNHNV, YYDKDF (reference sequence). The CDR3 consists of 14 residues. The chain's CDR3 is CATSSKGRNYGYTF.

The chain is built from TRBV24-1 and TRBJ2-1; TCRdb's D call of TRBD2 is untestable without DNA. This CDR3 has 14 residues. Germline V CDR1 and CDR2: KGHDR, SFDVKD. The CDR3: CATSELGLDNEQFF.

This rearrangement joins TRBV6-5 to TRBJ1-1; TCRdb's D call of TRBD1 is untestable without DNA. CDR1 and CDR2 (germline): MNHEY, SVGAGI. This CDR3 region has 16 residues. This chain's CDR3 is CASSYSWRGRGAEAFF.

The rearrangement links TRBV6-2 or TRBV6-3 to TRBJ2-7. The length of the CDR3 is 15 residues. Germline V CDR1 and CDR2: MNHEY, SVGEGT. This CDR3 is CASSFGPTPSYEQYF.

The genes are TRBV10-3 and TRBJ2-7. CDR3 size: 16 residues. Per the germline V gene, CDR1 is ENHRY and CDR2 is SYGVKD. CDR3 in amino acids: CAISESIQLSSYEQYF.

The chain recombines TRBV5-1 with TRBJ2-1; the D call of TRBD2 rests on TCRdb alone, since no DNA is present to check it. The CDR3 is 17 residues long. Germline-derived CDR1 and CDR2 are SGHRS and YFSETQ. The CDR3 region is CASSLVFVAGTYNEQFF.

V gene TRBV29-1 combines with J gene TRBJ1-1; TCRdb designates TRBD1, a call that cannot be tested without DNA. Looked up from germline, CDR1 is SQVTM and CDR2 is ANQGSEA. CDR3 length: 13 amino acids. Here the CDR3 reads CCGRVTADTEAFF.

This chain uses TRBV18 with TRBJ2-7; TCRdb proposes TRBD1, but this gene call is untestable without DNA. The CDR3 consists of 16 residues. The V gene's germline CDR1 is KGHSH and CDR2 LQKENI. The chain's CDR3 is CASSPPTGGLPYEQYF.

The chain couples TRBV5-6 to TRBJ1-4. The CDR3 length is 14 residues. Germline V gene data show CDR1 as SGHDT and CDR2 as YYEEEE. This CDR3 reads CASSLAEGTLTVFF.

The chain joins TRBV20-1 to TRBJ1-6. This CDR3 has 15 amino acids. Per germline, CDR1 DFQATT and CDR2 SNEGSKA (reference sequence). The CDR3 protein is CSARWGSSYNSPLHF.

The J gene is TRBJ1-6, the V gene TRBV18; the D gene TCRdb calls, TRBD1, cannot be checked with no DNA. Germline V CDR1 and CDR2: KGHSH, LQKENI. There are 15 residues in the CDR3. CDR3 loop: CASSPSQGHNSPLHF.

This chain joins TRBV11-2 and TRBJ1-3. The germline gives CDR1 SGHAT, CDR2 FQNNGV. The CDR3 consists of 16 residues. The CDR3 is CASSLNTKRQGNTIYF.

The CDR3 loop is CASSLALIGAFTYNEQFF. The chain couples TRBV7-8 to TRBJ2-1; lacking DNA, the TRBD2 call made by TCRdb goes unchecked. The germline CDR1 and CDR2 sequences are SGHVS and FQNEAQ. The CDR3 totals 18 residues.

The chain has TRBV12-3 or TRBV12-4 and TRBJ1-2; TCRdb's D call of TRBD1 is untestable without DNA. The CDR3 loop spans 14 amino acids. Here the CDR3 reads CASSLRDRDYGYTF.

The chain employs TRBV7-9 and TRBJ2-1; TCRdb's D call of TRBD2 is untestable without DNA. This CDR3 has 17 residues. Germline lookup yields CDR1 SEHNR and CDR2 FQNEAQ (reference sequence). The CDR3 spells CASSLGRGTSDDNEQFF. Together with reference TRBV7-9 and TRBJ2-1, the CDR3 gives the full variable domain: DTGVSQNPRHKITKRGQNVTFRCDPISEHNRLYWYRQTLGQGPEFLTYFQNEAQLEKSRLLSDRFSAERPKGSFSTLEIQRTEQGDSAMYLCASSLGRGTSDDNEQFFGPGTRLTVL.

The genes are TRBV7-3 and TRBJ2-1; TCRdb's D call, TRBD2, is unchecked because there is no DNA. Germline CDR1 is SGHTA and CDR2 is FQGTGA. The CDR3 consists of 13 residues. The CDR3 is CASSFSSGREQFF. The whole variable domain, filled in from reference TRBV7-3 and TRBJ2-1, reads GAGVSQTPSNKVTEKGKYVELRCDPISGHTALYWYRQSLGQGPEFLIYFQGTGAADDSGLPNDRFFAVRPEGSVSTLKIQRTERGDSAVYLCASSFSSGREQFFGPGTRLTVL.